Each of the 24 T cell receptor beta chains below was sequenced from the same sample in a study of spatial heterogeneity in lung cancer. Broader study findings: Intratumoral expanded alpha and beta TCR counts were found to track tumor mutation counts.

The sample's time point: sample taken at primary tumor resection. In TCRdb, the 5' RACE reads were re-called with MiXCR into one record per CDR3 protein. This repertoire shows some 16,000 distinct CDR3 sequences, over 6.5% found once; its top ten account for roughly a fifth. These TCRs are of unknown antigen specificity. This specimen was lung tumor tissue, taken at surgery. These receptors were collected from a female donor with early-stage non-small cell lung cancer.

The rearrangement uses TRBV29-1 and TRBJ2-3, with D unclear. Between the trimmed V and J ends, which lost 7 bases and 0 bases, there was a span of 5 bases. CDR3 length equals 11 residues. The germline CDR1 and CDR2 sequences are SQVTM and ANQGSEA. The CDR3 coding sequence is TGCAGCGGAACAAGCACAGATACGCAGTATTTT. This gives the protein CSGTSTDTQYF.

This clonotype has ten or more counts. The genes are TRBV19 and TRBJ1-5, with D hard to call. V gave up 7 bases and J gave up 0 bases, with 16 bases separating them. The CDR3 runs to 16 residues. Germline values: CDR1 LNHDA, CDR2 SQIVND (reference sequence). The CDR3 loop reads CASTRRGLSSNQPQHF. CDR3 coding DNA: TGTGCCAGTACCAGAAGAGGGCTCTCTAGCAATCAGCCCCAGCATTTT. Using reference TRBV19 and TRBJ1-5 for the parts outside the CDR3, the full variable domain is DGGITQSPKYLFRKEGQNVTLSCEQNLNHDAMYWYRQDPGQGLRLIYYSQIVNDFQKGDIAEGYSVSREKKESFPLTVTSAQKNPTAFYLCASTRRGLSSNQPQHFGDGTRLSIL.

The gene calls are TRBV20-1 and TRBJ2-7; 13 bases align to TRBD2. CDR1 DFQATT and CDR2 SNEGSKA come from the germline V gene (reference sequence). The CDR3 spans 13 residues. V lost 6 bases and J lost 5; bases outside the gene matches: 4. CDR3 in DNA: TGCAGTGCCCGGACTAGCGGGGGACACGAGCAGTACTTC. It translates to CSARTSGGHEQYF.

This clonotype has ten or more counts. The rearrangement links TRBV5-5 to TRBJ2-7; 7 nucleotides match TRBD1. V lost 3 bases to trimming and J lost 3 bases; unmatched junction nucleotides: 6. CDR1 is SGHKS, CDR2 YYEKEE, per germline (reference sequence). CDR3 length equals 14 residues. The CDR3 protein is CASSSPAGGYEQYF. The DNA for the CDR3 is TGTGCCAGCAGCTCCCCTGCAGGGGGCTACGAGCAGTACTTC.

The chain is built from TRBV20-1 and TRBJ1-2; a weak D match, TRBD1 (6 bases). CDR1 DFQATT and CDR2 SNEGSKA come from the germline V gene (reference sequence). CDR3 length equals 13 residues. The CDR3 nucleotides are TGCAGCGCTCCACAACAGGGCGCTCTTGGCTACACCTTC. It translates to CSAPQQGALGYTF.

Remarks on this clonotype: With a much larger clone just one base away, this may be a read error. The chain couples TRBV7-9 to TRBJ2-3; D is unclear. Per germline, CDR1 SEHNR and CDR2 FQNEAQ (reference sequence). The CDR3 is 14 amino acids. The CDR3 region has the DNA TGTGCCAGCAGCCCCTGGACGGCGGAAGATACGCGGTATTTT. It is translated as CASSPWTAEDTRYF.

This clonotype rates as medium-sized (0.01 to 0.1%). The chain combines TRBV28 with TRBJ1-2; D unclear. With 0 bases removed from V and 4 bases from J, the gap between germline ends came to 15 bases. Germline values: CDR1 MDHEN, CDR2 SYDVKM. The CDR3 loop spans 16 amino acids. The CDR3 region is CASSLWTAASGYGYTF. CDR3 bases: TGTGCCAGCAGTTTATGGACGGCAGCAAGCGGCTATGGCTACACCTTC.

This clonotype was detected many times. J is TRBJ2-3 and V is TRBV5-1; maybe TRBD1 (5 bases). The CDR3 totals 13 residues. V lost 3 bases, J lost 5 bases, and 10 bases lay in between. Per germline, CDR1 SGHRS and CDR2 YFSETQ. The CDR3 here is CASSSLQEDTQYF. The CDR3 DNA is TGCGCCAGCAGCTCCCTACAGGAAGATACGCAGTATTTT.

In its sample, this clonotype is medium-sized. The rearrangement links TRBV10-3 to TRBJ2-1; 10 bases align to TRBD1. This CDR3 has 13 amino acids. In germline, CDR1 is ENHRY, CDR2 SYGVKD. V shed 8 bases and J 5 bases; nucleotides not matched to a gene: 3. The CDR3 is CAIGQGVDNEQFF. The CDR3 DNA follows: TGTGCCATCGGACAGGGGGTGGACAATGAGCAGTTCTTC.

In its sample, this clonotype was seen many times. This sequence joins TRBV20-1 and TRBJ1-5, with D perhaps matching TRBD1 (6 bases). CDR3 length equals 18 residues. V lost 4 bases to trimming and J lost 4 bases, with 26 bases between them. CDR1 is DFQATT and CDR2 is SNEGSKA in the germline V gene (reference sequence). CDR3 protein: CSATETTGAQGANQPQHF. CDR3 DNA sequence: TGCAGTGCTACTGAAACTACGGGGGCGCAGGGAGCTAATCAGCCCCAGCATTTT.

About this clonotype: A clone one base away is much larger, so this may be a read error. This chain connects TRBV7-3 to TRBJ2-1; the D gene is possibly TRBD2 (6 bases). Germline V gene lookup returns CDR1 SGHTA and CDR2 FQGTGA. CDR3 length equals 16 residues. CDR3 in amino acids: CANSRRGEVTYNEQFF. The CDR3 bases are TGTGCCAACAGCCGCCGAGGGGAGGTTACCTACAATGAGCAGTTCTTC.

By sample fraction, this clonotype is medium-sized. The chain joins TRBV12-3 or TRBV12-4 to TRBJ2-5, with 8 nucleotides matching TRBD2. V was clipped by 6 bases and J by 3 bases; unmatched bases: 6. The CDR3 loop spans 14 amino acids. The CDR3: CASSLAGTEETQYF. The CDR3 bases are TGTGCCAGCAGCCTAGCGGGTACCGAAGAGACCCAGTACTTC.

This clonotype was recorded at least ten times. The CDR3 region is CSAGQGRYEQYF. The CDR3 DNA follows: TGCAGCGCTGGACAGGGTAGGTACGAGCAGTACTTC. The chain has TRBV29-1 and TRBJ2-7; 8 positions match TRBD1. Germline trimming cut 7 bases from V and 4 bases from J; bases unmatched to any gene: 6. CDR1 and CDR2 from the germline V gene are SQVTM and ANQGSEA. The CDR3 has 12 amino acids.

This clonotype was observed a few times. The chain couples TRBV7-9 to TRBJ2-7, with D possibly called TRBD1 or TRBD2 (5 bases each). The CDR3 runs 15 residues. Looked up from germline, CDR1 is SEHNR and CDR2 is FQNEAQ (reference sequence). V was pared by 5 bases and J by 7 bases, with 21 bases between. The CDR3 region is CASSLPGTGPSEQYF. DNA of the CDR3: TGTGCCAGCAGCCTTCCAGGGACCGGGCCTAGTGAGCAGTACTTC.

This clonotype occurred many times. The DNA for the CDR3 is TGTGCCAGCAGTTTCCCCCAGAACGAGCAGTACTTC. As protein: CASSFPQNEQYF. The V and J genes are TRBV12-3 or TRBV12-4 and TRBJ2-7; D is ambiguous. The CDR3 is made up of 12 amino acids. The V end lost 3 bases, the J end lost 5 bases, and 8 bases lay between the germline ends.

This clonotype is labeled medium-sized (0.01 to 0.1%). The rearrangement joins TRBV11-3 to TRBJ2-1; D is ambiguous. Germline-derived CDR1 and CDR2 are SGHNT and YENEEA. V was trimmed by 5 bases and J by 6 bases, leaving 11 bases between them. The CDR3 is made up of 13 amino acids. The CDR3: CASSERSGNEQFF. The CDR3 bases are TGTGCCAGCAGCGAGAGGTCCGGCAATGAGCAGTTCTTC.

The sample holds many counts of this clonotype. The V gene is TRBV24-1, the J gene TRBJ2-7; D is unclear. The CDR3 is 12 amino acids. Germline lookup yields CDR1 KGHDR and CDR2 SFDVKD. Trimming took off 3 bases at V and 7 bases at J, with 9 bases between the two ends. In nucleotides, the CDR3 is TGTGCCACCAGTGATGGTCCTAGGGAGCAGTACTTC. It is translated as CATSDGPREQYF.

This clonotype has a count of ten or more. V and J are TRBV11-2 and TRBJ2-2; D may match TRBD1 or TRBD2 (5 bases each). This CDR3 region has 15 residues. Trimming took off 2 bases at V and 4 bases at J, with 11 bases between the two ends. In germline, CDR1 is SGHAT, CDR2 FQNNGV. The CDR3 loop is CASSLTGATTGELFF. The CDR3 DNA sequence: TGTGCCAGCAGCTTAACCGGGGCGACCACCGGGGAGCTGTTTTTT.

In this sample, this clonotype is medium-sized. CDR3: CASSYTLNTEAFF. The CDR3 DNA is TGTGCCAGCAGTTACACTCTGAACACTGAAGCTTTCTTT. The chain has TRBV6-2 or TRBV6-3 and TRBJ1-1; D uncertain. In germline, CDR1 is MNHEY, CDR2 SVGEGT. Between the trimmed V and J ends, which lost 2 bases and 0 bases, there was a span of 4 bases. The CDR3 spans 13 residues.

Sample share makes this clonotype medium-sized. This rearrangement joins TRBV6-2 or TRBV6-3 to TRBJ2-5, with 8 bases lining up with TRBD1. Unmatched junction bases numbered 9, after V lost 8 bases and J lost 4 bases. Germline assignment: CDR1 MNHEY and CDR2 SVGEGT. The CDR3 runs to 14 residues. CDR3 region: CASVIGTGGETQYF. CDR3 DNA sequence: TGTGCCAGCGTCATTGGGACAGGTGGAGAGACCCAGTACTTC.

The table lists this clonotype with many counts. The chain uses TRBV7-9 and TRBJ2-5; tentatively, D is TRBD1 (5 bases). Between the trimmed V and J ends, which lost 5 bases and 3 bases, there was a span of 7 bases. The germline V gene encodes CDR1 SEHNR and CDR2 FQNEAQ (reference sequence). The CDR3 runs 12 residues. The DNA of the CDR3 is TGTGCCAGCAGCAGGGGTAAAGAGACCCAGTACTTC. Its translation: CASSRGKETQYF.

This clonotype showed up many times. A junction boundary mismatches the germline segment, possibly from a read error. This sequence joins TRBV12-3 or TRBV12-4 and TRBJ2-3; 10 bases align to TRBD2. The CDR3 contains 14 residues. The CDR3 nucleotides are TGTGCCAGCAGTATAGCGGGGGGCGGAGATACGCAGTATTTT. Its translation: CASSIAGGGDTQYF.

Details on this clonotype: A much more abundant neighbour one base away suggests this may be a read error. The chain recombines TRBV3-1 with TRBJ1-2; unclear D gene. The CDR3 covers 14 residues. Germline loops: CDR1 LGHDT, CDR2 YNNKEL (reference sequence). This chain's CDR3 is CASSQGNRNSERLF. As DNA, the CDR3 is TGTGCCAGCAGCCAAGGTAACCGGAACAGCGAACGGCTTTTC.

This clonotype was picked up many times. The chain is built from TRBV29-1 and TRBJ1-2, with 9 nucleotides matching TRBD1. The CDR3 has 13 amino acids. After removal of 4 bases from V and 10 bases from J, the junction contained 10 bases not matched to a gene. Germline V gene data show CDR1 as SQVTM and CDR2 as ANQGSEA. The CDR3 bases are TGCAGCGTTGGGGCTGGACAGGGGAGGGACTACACCTTC. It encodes CSVGAGQGRDYTF.